This T cell receptor beta chain comes out of a study of blood T cells in healthy people across ages. For the second PCR, which ran for roughly 7 to 11 cycles, a sample-barcoded 5' primer and a J-beta primer mix were used. TCRdb re-derived calls from the 5' RACE reads in MiXCR, one entry per CDR3 protein. The sample holds fewer than 700,000 distinct CDR3 sequences, roughly 41% seen once. With V trimmed by 4 bases and J by 6 bases, 6 bases remained unmatched. Germline V lookup: CDR1 MNHEY, CDR2 SVGEGT. The CDR3 covers 15 residues. The sample comprised blood. This TCR was recovered from a man of 80 years or more in good health. The chain recombines TRBV6-2 or TRBV6-3 with TRBJ1-6; 7 bases match TRBD1. CDR3 coding DNA: TGTGCCAGCAGTTCCGGGACAGCAGTTAATTCACCCCTCCACTTT. It is translated as CASSSGTAVNSPLHF.